This TCR beta chain was captured by sequencing in a study of neurological immune-mediated disorders. Study-wide results and limits: HTLV-1-associated myelopathy had the most TCR clonal expansion, while multiple sclerosis had the least, a level that fell below healthy controls. On phylogenetic grouping, the repertoires of 18 of 34 multiple sclerosis patients fell within one related-CDR3 cluster, constituting a possible signature.

This clonotype was recorded at least ten times. What it binds is not known. Indicated time point: longitudinal time-point 3. Unsorted libraries were derived from 2 million PBMCs stored at -80 C. With 10-nucleotide random UMIs included, cDNA was synthesized by 5'RACE. TCRdb re-analysed the 5' RACE reads in MiXCR, keeping a single row per CDR3 protein. The table shows fewer than 85,000 distinct CDR3 sequences, with approximately 4.3% occurring only once. Germline V gene sequence: CDR1 SGHRS, CDR2 YFSETQ. The CDR3 sequence is 17 residues long. V shed 2 bases and J 2 bases; nucleotides not matched to a gene: 7.

This clonotype originated in a woman aged 60-75 years with multiple sclerosis. The rearrangement uses TRBV5-1 and TRBJ2-3; 11 bases are shared with TRBD2. The source material was PBMCs. Written as DNA, the CDR3 is TGCGCCAGCAGCTTCCTACTAGCGGGGGAGACCACAGATACGCAGTATTTT. It translates to CASSFLLAGETTDTQYF.